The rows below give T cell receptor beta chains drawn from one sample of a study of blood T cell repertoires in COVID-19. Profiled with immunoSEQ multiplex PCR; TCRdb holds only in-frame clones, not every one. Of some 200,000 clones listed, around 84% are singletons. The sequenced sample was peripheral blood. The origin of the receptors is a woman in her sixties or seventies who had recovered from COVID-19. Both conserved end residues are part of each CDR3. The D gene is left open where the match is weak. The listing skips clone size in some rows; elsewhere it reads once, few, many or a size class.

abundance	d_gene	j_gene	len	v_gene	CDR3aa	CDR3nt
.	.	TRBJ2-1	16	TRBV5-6	CASSLRTGLPYNEQFF	TGTGCCAGCAGCCTAAGGACAGGACTACCCTACAATGAGCAGTTCTTC
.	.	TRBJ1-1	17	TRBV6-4	CASSDSRGGGRFTEAFF	TGTGCCAGCAGTGACTCGAGAGGCGGGGGCAGGTTCACTGAAGCTTTCTTT
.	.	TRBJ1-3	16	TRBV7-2	CASSPPDRSWGNTIYF	TGTGCCAGCAGCCCTCCCGACAGAAGTTGGGGAAACACCATATATTTT
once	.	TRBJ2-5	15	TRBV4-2	CASSQAPGGWETQYF	TGTGCCAGCAGCCAAGCGCCGGGGGGCTGGGAGACCCAGTACTTC
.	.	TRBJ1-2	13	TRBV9	CASSVGGGAQTNF	.
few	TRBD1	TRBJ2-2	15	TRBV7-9	CASSEQGAGSGELFF	TGTGCCAGCAGCGAACAGGGGGCAGGGTCCGGGGAGCTGTTTTTT
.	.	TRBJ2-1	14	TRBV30	CAWSVHQDFVEQFF	TGTGCCTGGAGTGTACACCAGGATTTCGTGGAGCAGTTCTTC
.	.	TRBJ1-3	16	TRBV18	CASSPSTGYSGNTIYF	TGTGCCAGCTCACCCTCGACGGGTTACTCTGGAAACACCATATATTTT
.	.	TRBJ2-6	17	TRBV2	CASSTSYRSSGANVLTF	TGTGCCAGCTCGACCTCATACAGGTCCTCTGGGGCCAACGTCCTGACTTTC
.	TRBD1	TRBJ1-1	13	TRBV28	CASRTTGDTEAFF	TGTGCCAGCAGAACAACAGGGGACACTGAAGCTTTCTTT
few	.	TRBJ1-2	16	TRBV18	CASSPQPGTSTNGYTF	TGTGCCAGCTCACCCCAACCCGGGACATCCACTAATGGCTACACCTTC
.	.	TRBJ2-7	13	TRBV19	CASRGGNPYEQYF	TGTGCCAGTAGAGGGGGAAACCCCTACGAGCAGTACTTC
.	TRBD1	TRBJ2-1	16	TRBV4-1	CASSQRTGGTYNEQFF	TGCGCCAGCAGCCAGCGGACAGGGGGGACCTACAATGAGCAGTTCTTC
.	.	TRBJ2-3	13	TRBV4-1	CASSQEGDKGWYF	TGCGCCAGCAGCCAAGAGGGGGACAAGGGCTGGTATTTT
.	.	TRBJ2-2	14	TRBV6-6	CASKRDTNTGELFF	TGTGCCAGCAAGAGGGACACGAACACCGGGGAGCTGTTTTTT
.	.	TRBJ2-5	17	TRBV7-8	CASSPGTRALPQETQYF	TGTGCCAGCAGCCCAGGGACACGGGCACTTCCCCAAGAGACCCAGTACTTC
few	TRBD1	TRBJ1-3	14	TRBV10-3	CASGQGGSGNTIYF	TGTGCCTCAGGACAGGGTGGCTCTGGAAACACCATATATTTT
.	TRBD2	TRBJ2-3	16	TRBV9	CASSPGTSGGADTQYF	TGTGCCAGCAGCCCTGGGACTAGCGGGGGGGCAGATACGCAGTATTTT
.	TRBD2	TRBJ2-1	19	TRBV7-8	CASSLGLGRITSSYNEQFF	TGTGCCAGCAGCCTAGGACTAGGACGGATTACTAGCTCCTACAATGAGCAGTTCTTC
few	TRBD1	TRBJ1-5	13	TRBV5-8	CASSWDRGQPQHF	TGTGCCAGCAGCTGGGACAGGGGGCAGCCCCAGCATTTT
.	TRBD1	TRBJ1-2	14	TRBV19	CASGQAYSAYGYTF	TGTGCCAGTGGACAGGCCTATTCGGCCTATGGCTACACCTTC
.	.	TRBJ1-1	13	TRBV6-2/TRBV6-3	CASSYSGLPEAFF	TGTGCCAGCAGTTACTCGGGCCTTCCTGAAGCTTTCTTT
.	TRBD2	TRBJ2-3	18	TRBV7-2	CASSQNRLAGGRTDTQYF	TGTGCCAGCAGCCAGAACCGACTAGCGGGGGGGCGGACAGATACGCAGTATTTT
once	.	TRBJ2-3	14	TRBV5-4	CASKGGGTTDTQYF	TGTGCCAGCAAGGGGGGGGGAACGACAGATACGCAGTATTTT
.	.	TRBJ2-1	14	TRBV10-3	CAISSPGHPNEQFF	TGTGCCATCAGCTCTCCGGGACATCCCAATGAGCAGTTCTTC
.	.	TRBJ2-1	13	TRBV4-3	CASSSGGSNEQFF	TGCGCCAGCAGCTCTGGGGGGTCCAATGAGCAGTTCTTC
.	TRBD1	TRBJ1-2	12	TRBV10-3	CAIGDRGYGYTF	TGTGCCATCGGTGACAGGGGCTATGGCTACACCTTC
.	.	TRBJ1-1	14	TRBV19	CASLRSGLSTEAFF	TGTGCCAGTTTAAGGTCCGGGTTAAGCACTGAAGCTTTCTTT
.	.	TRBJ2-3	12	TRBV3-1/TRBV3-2	CASSLGSDTQYF	TGTGCCAGCAGTCTGGGCTCAGATACGCAGTATTTT
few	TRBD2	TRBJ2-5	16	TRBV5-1	CASSLAVGGAQETQYF	TGCGCCAGCAGCTTGGCTGTCGGGGGGGCTCAGGAGACCCAGTACTTC
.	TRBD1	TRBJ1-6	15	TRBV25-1	CASSDTGGYNSPLHF	TGTGCCAGCAGTGATACAGGGGGTTATAATTCACCCCTCCACTTT
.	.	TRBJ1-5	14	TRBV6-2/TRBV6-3	CASSYTNSNQPQHF	TGTGCCAGCAGTTACACAAATAGCAATCAGCCCCAGCATTTT
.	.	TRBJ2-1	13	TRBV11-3	CASSRGRENEQFF	TGTGCCAGCAGCCGCGGGCGAGAGAATGAGCAGTTCTTC
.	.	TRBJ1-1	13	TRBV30	CAWSVKGLSAAFF	TGTGCCTGGAGTGTCAAGGGGCTGTCGGCAGCTTTCTTT
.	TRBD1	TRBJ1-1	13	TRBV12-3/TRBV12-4	CAIRRDSNTEAFF	TGTGCCATCCGGAGGGACAGCAACACTGAAGCTTTCTTT
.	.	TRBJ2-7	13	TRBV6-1	CASSEETYDEQYF	TGTGCCAGCAGTGAAGAGACTTACGACGAGCAGTACTTC
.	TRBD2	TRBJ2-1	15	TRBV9	CASSVLAAEYNEQFF	TGTGCCAGCAGCGTGCTAGCGGCCGAGTACAATGAGCAGTTCTTC
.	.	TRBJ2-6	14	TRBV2	CASSDSSGANVLTF	TGTGCCAGCAGTGACTCCTCTGGGGCCAACGTCCTGACTTTC
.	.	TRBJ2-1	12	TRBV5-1	CASRRSGNEQFF	TGCGCCAGCAGGAGGTCGGGGAATGAGCAGTTCTTC
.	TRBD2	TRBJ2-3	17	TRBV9	CASSPRTSGGFTDTQYF	TGTGCCAGCAGCCCCCGGACTAGCGGGGGTTTCACAGATACGCAGTATTTT
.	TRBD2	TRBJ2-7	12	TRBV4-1	CASSHGEGEQYF	TGCGCCAGCAGCCATGGGGAGGGCGAGCAGTACTTC
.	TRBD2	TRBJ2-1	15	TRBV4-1	CASSQEGLAGNEQFF	TGCGCCAGCAGCCAAGAAGGACTAGCGGGCAATGAGCAGTTCTTC
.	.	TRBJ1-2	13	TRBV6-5	CASSYNNNYGYTF	TGTGCCAGCAGTTATAACAATAACTATGGCTACACCTTC
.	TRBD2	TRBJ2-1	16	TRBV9	CASSAGGGGMLGEQFF	TGTGCCAGCAGCGCAGGCGGGGGGGGTATGTTGGGTGAGCAGTTCTTC
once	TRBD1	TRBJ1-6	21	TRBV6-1	CASSEGVKGASTLSYNSPLHF	TGTGCCAGCAGTGAAGGGGTAAAGGGGGCGAGTACGCTCTCCTATAATTCACCCCTCCACTTT
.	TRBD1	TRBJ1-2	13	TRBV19	CASSTGADYGYTF	TGTGCCAGTAGCACAGGGGCTGACTATGGCTACACCTTC